This entry lists 17 T cell receptor beta chains sequenced from one sample in a study of breast tumors, draining lymph nodes, adjacent tissues. Breast cancer patients provided tissue from their axillary draining lymph nodes. TCRdb re-derived calls from the multiplex PCR reads in MiXCR, one entry per CDR3 protein. Found here are approximately 170,000 distinct CDR3 sequences, 25% to 40% of them singletons; the top ten hold around 4.5%. Sequencing input: axillary lymph node tissue. All receptors derive from a female donor with breast cancer. Some clones in this sample may be carry-over from other donors' samples.

This clonotype was recorded at least ten times. This sequence joins TRBV7-8 and TRBJ1-3; D unclear. The CDR3 has 16 amino acids. The V and J ends lost 5 bases and 0 bases respectively, with 14 bases between them. The germline CDR1 and CDR2 sequences are SGHVS and FQNEAQ. The CDR3 loop is CASSLSVVSSGNTIYF. The CDR3 coding sequence is TGTGCCAGCAGCCTCAGTGTGGTGAGCTCTGGAAACACCATATATTTT. Filled out from reference TRBV7-8 and TRBJ1-3, the complete variable domain reads GAGVSQSPRYKVAKRGQDVALRCDPISGHVSLFWYQQALGQGPEFLTYFQNEAQLDKSGLPSDRFFAERPEGSVSTLKIQRTQQEDSAVYLCASSLSVVSSGNTIYFGEGSWLTVV.

Comments on this clonotype: The junction and the germline gene differ at one end; a read error may be behind it. The genes are TRBV14 and TRBJ2-5, with D tentatively TRBD2 (5 bases). Germline lookup yields CDR1 SGHDN and CDR2 FVKESK. The CDR3 has 17 residues. The CDR3 nucleotides are TGTGCCAGCAGCCAAGATGTTGTAGGGAGAAGGTTTGCGACCCGGTACTTC. It codes for CASSQDVVGRRFATRYF.

The chain couples TRBV20-1 to TRBJ2-3; the match to TRBD2 covers 11 bases. The J segment lost 2 bases and the V segment lost 2 bases, leaving 12 bases of the junction unmatched. The CDR3 runs to 18 residues. The germline V gene encodes CDR1 DFQATT and CDR2 SNEGSKA (reference sequence). CDR3 amino acids: CSARTGLTSGGYTDTQYF. CDR3 sequence (DNA): TGCAGTGCTAGAACCGGCCTAACTAGCGGGGGTTACACAGATACGCAGTATTTT.

This clonotype was seen at least ten times. The chain combines TRBV7-6 with TRBJ2-5; D remains unclear. The length of the CDR3 is 13 residues. V lost 4 bases and J 1 base, leaving 7 bases between the germline ends. Germline CDR1 is SGHVS and CDR2 is FNYEAQ. The CDR3 DNA follows: TGTGCCAGCAGCTCCCACGTCCAAGAGACCCAGTACTTC. Translation: CASSSHVQETQYF.

This clonotype appeared many times. This chain joins TRBV7-2 and TRBJ2-7, with TRBD2 identical over 7 bases. This CDR3 contains 13 residues. After removal of 4 bases from V and 3 bases from J, the junction contained 3 bases not matched to a gene. Germline CDR1 SGHTA, CDR2 FQGNSA. CDR3 in DNA: TGTGCCAGCAGCTCCAGCGGGGTCTACGAGCAGTACTTC. It specifies CASSSSGVYEQYF.

V gene TRBV2 combines with J gene TRBJ1-6, with 9 bases identical to TRBD1. Trimming cost V 6 bases and J 9 bases; bases outside gene matches: 3. This CDR3 has 13 residues. The germline V gene encodes CDR1 SNHLY and CDR2 FYNNEI. The CDR3 here is CASRAGQGSPLHF. The CDR3 bases are TGTGCCAGCAGAGCGGGACAGGGTTCACCCCTCCACTTT.

J is TRBJ1-6 and V is TRBV7-2, with 8 bases aligning to TRBD1. The CDR3 loop spans 16 amino acids. Germline trimming cut 5 bases from V and 8 bases from J; bases unmatched to any gene: 11. Germline V gene lookup returns CDR1 SGHTA and CDR2 FQGNSA. CDR3 sequence: CASSAGGTGSDSPLHF. In nucleotides, the CDR3 is TGTGCCAGCAGCGCAGGCGGGACAGGTTCGGATTCACCCCTCCACTTT.

As concerns this clonotype: It may be a read error: a sequence one base away is much more abundant. The chain recombines TRBV20-1 with TRBJ2-1; TRBD2 matches 9 bases. Germline V gives CDR1 DFQATT, CDR2 SNEGSKA (reference sequence). There are 13 residues in the CDR3. The CDR3 bases are TGCAATGCTAGAGCCGGGACTAGCCATGAGCAGTTCTTC. Residues: CNARAGTSHEQFF.

The table lists this clonotype with many counts. The gene calls are TRBV5-4 and TRBJ2-7; 7 bases map to TRBD2. The CDR3 totals 17 residues. CDR1 is SGHNT, CDR2 YYREEE, per germline (reference sequence). V was pared by 4 bases and J by 2 bases, with 15 bases of the junction left unmatched. CDR3 sequence reads: CASSPRVSTGGTYEQYF. DNA of the CDR3: TGTGCCAGCAGCCCTCGAGTTAGTACGGGAGGCACCTACGAGCAGTACTTC.

In its sample, this clonotype was seen once. This is likely a read error, given that the CDR3 carries no conserved phenylalanine or tryptophan at its end. It is unclear where the CDR3 begins or ends on the DNA, so no DNA is shown, and the CDR3 is as TCRdb lists it. The chain employs TRBV6-2 or TRBV6-3 and TRBJ2-2. The CDR3 is 13 residues long, counting both termini. CDR1 MNHEY and CDR2 SVGEGT come from the germline V gene. The CDR3 region is CASSYRDTGELVL.

As DNA, the CDR3 is TGTGCCAGCAGCCGCCTTAGGGACTCTGGAAACACCATATATTTT. Translating it yields CASSRLRDSGNTIYF. This chain links TRBV3-1 with TRBJ1-3; D not certain. The V and J ends lost 4 bases and 0 bases respectively, with 10 bases between them. The germline V gene has CDR1 LGHDT and CDR2 YNNKEL (reference sequence). This CDR3 comprises 15 residues.

Regarding this clonotype: This is likely a read error, given that the CDR3 carries no conserved phenylalanine or tryptophan at its end. The rearrangement uses TRBV3-1 and TRBJ2-7; D possibly corresponds to TRBD1 (7 bases). The germline V gene encodes CDR1 LGHDT and CDR2 YNNKEL (reference sequence). The CDR3 length is 15 residues. With 4 bases removed from V and 0 bases from J, the gap between germline ends came to 13 bases. CDR3 in DNA: TGTGCCAGCAGCCGCGGGACAGCGAGCTCCTACGAGCAGTACCTC. It is translated as CASSRGTASSYEQYL.

This clonotype was counted ten times or more. CDR3 loop: CASSQASETQYF. For the CDR3, the DNA is TGTGCCAGCAGCCAAGCCTCGGAGACCCAGTACTTC. The chain combines TRBV7-3 with TRBJ2-5; D remains ambiguous. This CDR3 spans 12 amino acids. In germline, CDR1 is SGHTA, CDR2 FQGTGA. The V end lost 5 bases, the J end lost 5 bases, and 9 bases lay between the germline ends.

This clonotype was counted at least ten times. V gene TRBV11-2 combines with J gene TRBJ2-1, with D maybe TRBD1 (6 bases). The CDR3 sequence is 16 residues long. The V gene's germline CDR1 is SGHAT and CDR2 FQNNGV. Trimming pared 5 bases from V and 7 bases from J, leaving 21 bases between. The CDR3 reads CASSPIYRDIYNEQFF. DNA for the CDR3: TGTGCCAGCAGCCCGATATACCGGGACATCTATAATGAGCAGTTCTTC. The whole variable domain, filled in from reference TRBV11-2 and TRBJ2-1, reads EAGVAQSPRYKIIEKRQSVAFWCNPISGHATLYWYQQILGQGPKLLIQFQNNGVVDDSQLPKDRFSAERLKGVDSTLKIQPAKLEDSAVYLCASSPIYRDIYNEQFFGPGTRLTVL.

The V and J genes are TRBV19 and TRBJ1-6, with D perhaps TRBD1 (6 bases). Germline CDR1 LNHDA, CDR2 SQIVND (reference sequence). The CDR3 covers 15 residues. Trimming left V 6 bases short and J 6 bases short, with 15 bases between. In DNA form, the CDR3 reads TGTGCCAGTAGAGACTCGGGACACCTTAATTCACCCCTCCACTTT. It yields the protein CASRDSGHLNSPLHF.

The table lists this clonotype with many counts. The rearrangement uses TRBV2 and TRBJ1-2; no firm D call. V was clipped by 4 bases and J by 2 bases, with 5 bases between them. Looked up from germline, CDR1 is SNHLY and CDR2 is FYNNEI. The CDR3 extends over 12 amino acids. The CDR3: CASSAQNYGYTF. In nucleotides, the CDR3 is TGTGCCAGCAGTGCTCAGAACTATGGCTACACCTTC.

This clonotype was picked up many times. The chain uses TRBV20-1 and TRBJ1-6; no definite D call. The V gene's germline CDR1 is DFQATT and CDR2 SNEGSKA (reference sequence). The CDR3 covers 13 residues. The V gene lost 7 bases and the J gene lost 5 bases, with 12 bases spanning the gap. The CDR3 bases are TGCAGTGGCTCACTAATCGATAATTCACCCCTCCACTTT. This translates into CSGSLIDNSPLHF.